A selection of T cell receptor beta chains follows, all from one sample in a study of shared clonotypes between healthy human individuals. Sequencing was performed with immunoSEQ multiplex PCR; in TCRdb, only in-frame clones are kept and a portion is missing. Of 2.5 million or so clones in the sample, around 94% are singletons; the top ten hold over 0.12%. The source material was naive CD4+ T cells sorted from blood. The source is a man younger than 35 in good health. The CDR3 runs from the conserved cysteine through the conserved F or W. A D gene is named only where the DNA matches it firmly. Size is stated for part of the rows, as once, few or many counts, or as a class when the clone is expanded.

TRBV7-2,TRBD1,12,NA,TRBJ2-1,TGTGCCAGCAGCTCACAGGGGGCGGGACAGTTCTTC,CASSSQGAGQFF
TRBV18,NA,13,NA,TRBJ2-1,TGTGCCAGCTCTCCTACAGGGGAGGGTGAGCAGTTCTTC,CASSPTGEGEQFF
TRBV6-5,NA,14,NA,TRBJ2-5,TGTGCCAGCAGTTACTCGAGTAGGGTCTGGGCCCAGTACTTC,CASSYSSRVWAQYF
TRBV5-1,NA,15,NA,TRBJ1-2,TGCGCCAGCAGCTTGGGACAGGTGGCTAACTATGGCTACACCTTC,CASSLGQVANYGYTF
TRBV6-6,TRBD1,15,NA,TRBJ2-7,TGTGCCAGCAGTGACAGGGGGTTGGGCTCCTACGAGCAGTACTTC,CASSDRGLGSYEQYF
TRBV5-4,NA,15,NA,TRBJ1-2,TGTGCCAGCAGCTTCGTAGACAGGACGTACTATGGCTACACCTTC,CASSFVDRTYYGYTF
TRBV19,TRBD1,17,NA,TRBJ1-4,TGTGCCAGTAGTATTCCGCGTTCTGGGACAGGGCTTGAAAAACTGTTTTTT,CASSIPRSGTGLEKLFF
TRBV6-6,TRBD1,14,NA,TRBJ2-3,TGTGCCAGCAGAAGAGGGGGCCTCACAGATACGCAGTATTTT,CASRRGGLTDTQYF
TRBV29-1,TRBD1,14,NA,TRBJ2-5,TGCAGCGTTGTGCCGGACAGGGGTGTAGAGACCCAGTACTTC,CSVVPDRGVETQYF
TRBV5-6,NA,16,NA,TRBJ1-3,TGTGCCAGCAGCAGCACAGGACAGAACTCTGGAAACACCATATATTTT,CASSSTGQNSGNTIYF
TRBV10-2,TRBD1,15,NA,TRBJ1-2,TGCGCCAGCAGTCGGTGGACAGGGGGCGATTATGGCTACACCTTC,CASSRWTGGDYGYTF
TRBV6-5,NA,13,NA,TRBJ1-2,TGTGCCAGCAGTTACCCGCTGGGCGATGGCTACACCTTC,CASSYPLGDGYTF
TRBV5-4,NA,14,NA,TRBJ1-1,TGTGCCAGCACCTCATACTTGGCGAGGACTGAAGCTTTCTTT,CASTSYLARTEAFF
TRBV5-6,TRBD1,14,NA,TRBJ2-5,TGTGCCAGCAGCCCCATGAGGGGGCCGGAGACCCAGTACTTC,CASSPMRGPETQYF
TRBV7-2,NA,13,NA,TRBJ1-6,TGCGCCAGCAGCCAAGAGGACAATTCACCCCTCCACTTT,CASSQEDNSPLHF
TRBV28,TRBD1,14,NA,TRBJ2-5,TGTGCCAGCGCCGGACAGGGGGGGTGGGAGACCCAGTACTTC,CASAGQGGWETQYF
TRBV9,NA,16,NA,TRBJ2-7,TGTGCCAGCAGCGGCCCAGACGGCAGGGGAGACTACGAGCAGTACTTC,CASSGPDGRGDYEQYF
TRBV5-8,NA,15,NA,TRBJ1-5,TGTGCCAGCAGCTTGACGCTCTTAAGCAATCAGCCCCAGCATTTT,CASSLTLLSNQPQHF
TRBV18,TRBD1,17,once,TRBJ1-6,TGTGCCAGCTCGCTGTCCCGGGACAGGGGGCCGTCTTCACCCCTCCACTTT,CASSLSRDRGPSSPLHF
TRBV5-4,NA,15,NA,TRBJ1-1,TGTGCCAGCAGCTTGGACACTGGGAAGTACACTGAAGCTTTCTTT,CASSLDTGKYTEAFF
TRBV7-6,NA,12,few,TRBJ2-3,TGTGCCAGCAGCTTAAGCACAGATACGCAGTATTTT,CASSLSTDTQYF
TRBV21-1,NA,17,NA,TRBJ1-4,TGTGCCAGCAGCAAAAAAGGGCCCAGCGTCCTTTATGAAAAACTGTTTTTT,CASSKKGPSVLYEKLFF
TRBV18,NA,15,NA,TRBJ1-2,TGTGCCAGCTCATCAGGACTGGGCGCGGGCTATGGCTACACCTTC,CASSSGLGAGYGYTF